These 23 T cell receptor beta chains were all obtained from the same sample, sequenced in a study of control samples from healthy donors and cancer patients. The repertoire was sequenced with immunoSEQ multiplex PCR; TCRdb's copy has only in-frame clones and lacks some. The sample yields some 120,000 clones, approximately 94% seen once. The sequencing input was blood. These receptors came from a man aged 25 to 40 in good health.

The J gene is TRBJ2-7, the V gene TRBV6-5; TRBD1 is a possible D gene (6 bases). Trimming left V 8 bases short and J 0 bases short, with 17 bases between. The CDR3 spans 15 residues. Germline CDR1 reads MNHEY; CDR2 reads SVGAGI. The CDR3 DNA reads TGTGCCAGCTCCGCCACTTGGACAGCCTCCTACGAGCAGTACTTC. This encodes CASSATWTASYEQYF.

This rearrangement joins TRBV7-2 to TRBJ2-1; maybe TRBD2 (5 bases). Germline-derived CDR1 and CDR2 are SGHTA and FQGNSA. The CDR3 has 13 amino acids. V was shortened by 5 bases and J by 7 bases, with 12 bases between the two germline ends. The DNA of the CDR3 is TGTGCCAGCAGCCGGGGAGTAACGAATGAGCAGTTCTTC. This gives the protein CASSRGVTNEQFF.

The J gene is TRBJ1-1, the V gene TRBV2, with D hard to call. Trimming left V 7 bases short and J 9 bases short, with 12 bases between. The length of the CDR3 is 11 residues. Germline loops: CDR1 SNHLY, CDR2 FYNNEI. This CDR3 reads CASTYEGQAFF. The CDR3 DNA reads as TGTGCCAGCACCTATGAAGGGCAAGCTTTCTTT.

This clone was observed once. The rearrangement joins TRBV29-1 to TRBJ1-1; 8 bases agree with TRBD1. CDR3 size: 13 residues. V was pared by 4 bases and J by 4 bases, with 5 bases of the junction left unmatched. CDR1 and CDR2 (germline): SQVTM, ANQGSEA. CDR3 sequence (DNA): TGCAGCGTTGGAGGACAGGGAGGCACTGAAGCTTTCTTT. It is translated as CSVGGQGGTEAFF.

The rearrangement links TRBV30 to TRBJ2-7; 11 bases align to TRBD1. Looked up from germline, CDR1 is GTSNPN and CDR2 is SVGIG (reference sequence). V trimming: 3 bases; J trimming: 0 bases; junction bases outside the gene matches: 1. The CDR3 consists of 14 residues. The CDR3 here is CAWRGQGVSYEQYF. CDR3 bases: TGTGCCTGGAGGGGACAGGGGGTCTCCTACGAGCAGTACTTC.

The chain uses TRBV5-1 and TRBJ1-2; D gene ambiguous. The CDR3 has 14 amino acids. Per the germline V gene, CDR1 is SGHRS and CDR2 is YFSETQ. The V gene lost 0 bases and the J gene lost 6 bases, with 12 bases spanning the gap. The CDR3 protein is CASSLVAGLDGYTF. CDR3 nucleotides: TGCGCCAGCAGCTTGGTCGCGGGTTTAGATGGCTACACCTTC. Variable domain in full (rest from reference TRBV5-1 and TRBJ1-2): KAGVTQTPRYLIKTRGQQVTLSCSPISGHRSVSWYQQTPGQGLQFLFEYFSETQRNKGNFPGRFSGRQFSNSRSEMNVSTLELGDSALYLCASSLVAGLDGYTFGSGTRLTVV.

This clone has just a few counts. The genes are TRBV5-4 and TRBJ2-7; no firm D call. The CDR3 consists of 13 residues. The V gene's germline CDR1 is SGHNT and CDR2 YYREEE (reference sequence). The V end lost 4 bases, the J end lost 0 bases, and 8 bases lay between the germline ends. The CDR3 DNA reads TGTGCCAGCAGCCCGTGGGGCTCCTACGAGCAGTACTTC. Translating it yields CASSPWGSYEQYF.

The rearrangement uses TRBV10-2 and TRBJ2-7; the D gene is possibly TRBD2 (5 bases). Germline V lookup: CDR1 WSHSY, CDR2 SAAADI. The germline V and J ends were trimmed by 6 bases and 3 bases, with 18 bases remaining between them. This CDR3 is built from 15 residues. CDR3: CASSHWPEERYEQYF. CDR3 bases: TGCGCCAGCAGCCACTGGCCGGAGGAGCGCTACGAGCAGTACTTC.

The J gene is TRBJ1-5, the V gene TRBV29-1; no firm D call. With 6 bases removed from V and 0 bases from J, the gap between germline ends came to 12 bases. Germline V gene sequence: CDR1 SQVTM, CDR2 ANQGSEA. The CDR3 runs 14 residues. The CDR3 bases are TGCAGCGTGGGATATTTGGATAGCAATCAGCCCCAGCATTTT. Encoded protein: CSVGYLDSNQPQHF.

The count of this clone is one. This chain joins TRBV7-8 and TRBJ1-1; D is unresolved. This CDR3 is 13 amino acids long. V was pared by 1 base and J by 0 bases, with 3 bases between. Germline V gene lookup returns CDR1 SGHVS and CDR2 FQNEAQ. CDR3 sequence (DNA): TGTGCCAGCAGCTTAGTGGTGAACACTGAAGCTTTCTTT. This translates into CASSLVVNTEAFF. Variable domain in full (rest from reference TRBV7-8 and TRBJ1-1): GAGVSQSPRYKVAKRGQDVALRCDPISGHVSLFWYQQALGQGPEFLTYFQNEAQLDKSGLPSDRFFAERPEGSVSTLKIQRTQQEDSAVYLCASSLVVNTEAFFGQGTRLTVV.

This chain links TRBV4-1 with TRBJ2-3; D is unresolved. V dropped 1 base and J dropped 0 bases, with 8 bases sitting between them. The CDR3 sequence is 15 residues long. Germline V gives CDR1 MGHRA, CDR2 YSYEKL. CDR3 nucleotides: TGCGCCAGCAGCCAAGTGGTAGGAAGCACAGATACGCAGTATTTT. It translates to CASSQVVGSTDTQYF.

The chain employs TRBV4-1 and TRBJ2-1; D gene unclear. The germline V gene has CDR1 MGHRA and CDR2 YSYEKL. This CDR3 spans 14 amino acids. With 5 bases removed from V and 7 bases from J, the gap between germline ends came to 15 bases. The CDR3 loop is CASSVWLALNEQFF. As DNA, the CDR3 is TGCGCCAGCAGCGTATGGTTAGCCCTGAATGAGCAGTTCTTC.

The gene calls are TRBV19 and TRBJ2-6; unclear D gene. Germline V gene sequence: CDR1 LNHDA, CDR2 SQIVND (reference sequence). The ends were cut back, 8 bases at V and 2 bases at J, with 10 bases in the middle. CDR3 length equals 14 residues. DNA for the CDR3: TGTGCCAGTGAGAATCCTACTGGGGCCAACGTCCTGACTTTC. Protein sequence: CASENPTGANVLTF.

The CDR3 sequence: CAIRDRSAYEQYF. The CDR3 nucleotides read TGTGCCATCCGGGACAGATCGGCCTACGAGCAGTACTTC. The chain joins TRBV10-3 to TRBJ2-7; 7 nucleotides match TRBD1. After removal of 8 bases from V and 2 bases from J, the junction contained 6 bases not matched to a gene. Germline V gives CDR1 ENHRY, CDR2 SYGVKD. The CDR3 spans 13 residues.

The chain uses TRBV7-2 and TRBJ2-3, with 12 bases lining up with TRBD2. J gave up 2 bases and V 4 bases, and 4 bases lay outside the gene matches. The CDR3 is 16 amino acids. Germline V lookup: CDR1 SGHTA, CDR2 FQGNSA. This CDR3 is CASSSRLAGATDTQYF. The DNA of the CDR3 is TGTGCCAGCAGCTCTCGACTAGCGGGGGCCACAGATACGCAGTATTTT. Full variable domain (remainder filled in from reference TRBV7-2 and TRBJ2-3): GAGVSQSPSNKVTEKGKDVELRCDPISGHTALYWYRQSLGQGLEFLIYFQGNSAPDKSGLPSDRFSAERTGGSVSTLTIQRTQQEDSAVYLCASSSRLAGATDTQYFGPGTRLTVL.

The rearrangement links TRBV27 to TRBJ1-5, with a tentative D call TRBD1 (6 bases). Germline V gene lookup returns CDR1 MNHEY and CDR2 SMNVEV (reference sequence). The V end was cut by 2 bases, the J end by 4 bases, with 9 bases between. The CDR3 consists of 14 residues. For the CDR3, the DNA is TGTGCCAGCAGTTTAATAGGGGGTAATCAGCCCCAGCATTTT. Translation gives CASSLIGGNQPQHF.

The chain employs TRBV28 and TRBJ1-5; D possibly corresponds to TRBD1 (6 bases). The V gene lost 1 base and the J gene lost 0 bases, with 13 bases spanning the gap. The CDR3 is 17 residues long. Germline assignment: CDR1 MDHEN and CDR2 SYDVKM. CDR3 nucleotide sequence: TGTGCCAGCAGTTTATCAGGGGCGGGGGATAGCAATCAGCCCCAGCATTTT. This sequence encodes CASSLSGAGDSNQPQHF.

This rearrangement joins TRBV14 to TRBJ1-2; D possibly corresponds to TRBD1 (6 bases). The CDR3 runs 14 residues. Germline values: CDR1 SGHDN, CDR2 FVKESK. Trimming cost V 3 bases and J 8 bases, with 16 bases left between them. CDR3 bases: TGTGCCAGCAGCCACAACTTGGCCCAGGGGGGCTACACCTTC. Its protein is CASSHNLAQGGYTF.

The gene calls are TRBV25-1 and TRBJ1-4; D possibly corresponds to TRBD1 (6 bases). The CDR3 is 14 residues long. V was clipped by 2 bases and J by 10 bases, with 14 bases between them. Germline loops: CDR1 MGHDK, CDR2 SYGVNS. CDR3 in amino acids: CASSEIGGGGKLFF. The CDR3 region has the DNA TGTGCCAGCAGTGAAATAGGGGGTGGTGGAAAACTGTTTTTT.

The chain joins TRBV28 to TRBJ1-6; D call uncertain. V dropped 6 bases and J dropped 11 bases, with 14 bases sitting between them. The CDR3 is 13 amino acids. The germline V gene has CDR1 MDHEN and CDR2 SYDVKM. CDR3 DNA sequence: TGTGCCAGCAGCCCCCTGGGAGGGACACCCCTCCACTTT. This codes for CASSPLGGTPLHF.

This chain connects TRBV6-1 to TRBJ1-5; 8 bases align to TRBD1. Trimming removed 1 base from V and 7 bases from J; junction bases left unmatched: 9. This CDR3 has 16 amino acids. The germline V gene has CDR1 MNHNS and CDR2 SASEGT. The CDR3 region is CASSEGPDRGGQPQHF. Written as DNA, the CDR3 is TGTGCCAGCAGTGAAGGGCCTGACAGGGGAGGACAGCCCCAGCATTTT.

The rearrangement uses TRBV7-8 and TRBJ1-5, with 7 bases fitting TRBD1. This CDR3 is built from 17 residues. Losses at the gene ends were 6 bases for V and 0 bases for J; bases not matched to a gene: 11. Per the germline V gene, CDR1 is SGHVS and CDR2 is FQNEAQ. CDR3 residues: CASRIDRARYSNQPQHF. The CDR3 DNA is TGTGCCAGCAGAATCGACAGGGCCCGTTATAGCAATCAGCCCCAGCATTTT.

This clone has just one count. The chain employs TRBV19 and TRBJ1-1, with D perhaps TRBD1 (5 bases). CDR3 length equals 14 residues. Trimming cost V 7 bases and J 1 base, with 13 bases left between them. Germline-derived CDR1 and CDR2 are LNHDA and SQIVND (reference sequence). The CDR3 protein is CASNFGTANTEAFF. The CDR3 region has the DNA TGTGCCAGTAACTTTGGGACGGCGAACACTGAAGCTTTCTTT.